A selection of T cell receptor beta chains follows, all from one sample in a study of regulatory T cells in long-lasting Graves disease. TCRdb itself ran the multiplex PCR reads through MiXCR, one entry per CDR3 protein. Here the sample spans about 400,000 distinct CDR3 sequences, roughly a sixth being singletons. The sample was peripheral blood mononuclear cells (PBMCs), taken at new diagnosis, from a patient treated with antithyroid drugs. The receptor set was obtained from a female donor with Graves disease. CDR3s include the opening cysteine and the closing phenylalanine or tryptophan. Each record gives: D gene, V gene, J gene, clone size, CDR3 protein, CDR3 DNA. The D gene is left open where the match is weak. Some rows mark clone size as missing; the rest say once, few, many or name a class of expanded clone.

-	TRBV11-3	TRBJ2-2	few	CASSQGGGAAGELFF	TGTGCCAGCAGCCAAGGGGGGGGGGCCGCCGGGGAGCTGTTTTTT
TRBD1	TRBV11-2	TRBJ1-5	many	CASSQQGTGNQPQHF	TGTGCCAGCAGTCAACAGGGGACCGGCAATCAGCCCCAGCATTTT
TRBD1	TRBV7-2	TRBJ1-4	-	CACSGDGTGEKLFF	TGTGCCTGCTCTGGGGACGGGACAGGGGAAAAACTGTTTTTT
-	TRBV7-9	TRBJ2-7	-	CASSLIIGRNEQYF	TGTGCCAGCAGCTTAATTATAGGGCGGAACGAGCAGTACTTC
TRBD2	TRBV5-6	TRBJ2-1	many	CASRKTGTRVYNEQFF	TGTGCCAGCAGAAAAACCGGGACTAGAGTCTACAATGAGCAGTTCTTC
-	TRBV29-1	TRBJ1-3	-	CSVTPGAPGNTIYF	TGCAGCGTTACCCCGGGAGCCCCTGGAAACACCATATATTTT
TRBD1	TRBV19	TRBJ1-2	many	CASSPDRVYGYTF	TGTGCCAGTAGTCCCGACAGGGTCTATGGCTACACCTTC
-	TRBV6-1	TRBJ1-6	-	CASSEEQNSPLHF	TGTGCCAGCAGTGAAGAACAGAATTCACCCCTCCACTTT
TRBD1	TRBV12-5	TRBJ1-1	many	CASGPDRDRGVGTEAFF	TGTGCTAGTGGTCCCGACCGGGACAGGGGGGTAGGCACTGAAGCTTTCTTT
-	TRBV29-1	TRBJ2-1	-	CSVGGGEQFF	TGCAGCGTGGGAGGGGGTGAGCAGTTCTTC
-	TRBV9	TRBJ2-1	-	CASSEGSQMWQFF	TGTGCCAGCAGCGAGGGTAGTCAAATGTGGCAGTTCTTC
TRBD2	TRBV12-3/TRBV12-4	TRBJ2-7	many	CASSIAGEAYEQYF	TGTGCCAGCAGTATAGCGGGAGAAGCCTACGAGCAGTACTTC
-	TRBV9	TRBJ2-7	-	CASSPGGSGYSYEQYF	TGTGCCAGCAGCCCCGGGGGTAGCGGATACTCCTACGAGCAGTACTTC
-	TRBV4-1	TRBJ2-1	many	CASSQEYDEQFF	TGCGCCAGCAGCCAAGAATATGATGAGCAGTTCTTC
-	TRBV6-2/TRBV6-3	TRBJ1-2	many	CASSQMTGLRYTF	TGTGCCAGCAGTCAAATGACAGGCCTGCGCTACACCTTC
TRBD1	TRBV10-1	TRBJ2-7	many	CASADREGDEQYF	TGCGCCAGTGCGGACAGGGAAGGCGACGAGCAGTACTTC
TRBD2	TRBV20-1	TRBJ2-1	many	CSAPGGLRDVDEQFF	TGCAGTGCTCCGGGGGGGTTGCGGGATGTGGATGAGCAGTTCTTC
-	TRBV7-9	TRBJ2-7	-	CASSLLPNYEQYF	TGTGCCAGCAGCTTACTGCCAAACTACGAGCAGTACTTC
-	TRBV30	TRBJ2-1	many	CAWSWHNEQFF	TGTGCCTGGAGTTGGCACAATGAGCAGTTCTTC
TRBD1	TRBV11-2	TRBJ1-2	many	CASSPGTAFGYTF	TGTGCCAGCAGCCCTGGGACAGCCTTTGGCTACACCTTC
-	TRBV9	TRBJ2-5	many	CASSAAYHQGVETQYF	TGTGCCAGCAGCGCCGCCTACCATCAGGGCGTGGAGACCCAGTACTTC
-	TRBV25-1	TRBJ1-5	-	CASSESFSTELGLNTAQHF	TGTGCCAGCAGTGAATCCTTTAGTACCGAGTTAGGGCTCAACACGGCCCAGCATTTT
-	TRBV5-6	TRBJ2-1	-	CAGGDSRLSEQFF	TGTGCCGGCGGGGACAGCCGGTTGAGCGAGCAGTTCTTC
-	TRBV18	TRBJ1-4	-	CASSPRARGEKLFF	TGTGCCAGCTCACCCCGGGCTCGGGGTGAAAAACTGTTTTTT
TRBD2	TRBV19	TRBJ2-2	few	CASRTGGPTNTGELFF	TGTGCCAGTAGGACGGGGGGACCGACTAACACCGGGGAGCTGTTTTTT
-	TRBV12-3/TRBV12-4	TRBJ1-6	many	CASSSSSSPLHF	TGTGCCAGCAGTTCATCTAGTTCACCCCTCCACTTT
-	TRBV12-5	TRBJ2-1	many	CASGLEGGNYNEQFF	TGTGCTAGTGGTTTGGAGGGCGGGAATTACAATGAGCAGTTCTTC
-	TRBV12-5	TRBJ1-2	few	CASGLTPRDDGYTF	TGTGCTAGTGGTTTGACCCCCAGGGACGATGGCTACACCTTC
TRBD1	TRBV19	TRBJ1-2	few	CASEKRGQGLSYGYTF	TGTGCCAGTGAGAAGCGAGGACAGGGCTTAAGCTATGGCTACACCTTC
-	TRBV12-5	TRBJ2-7	many	CASGLVGVGEQYF	TGTGCTAGTGGTTTGGTCGGTGTCGGCGAGCAGTACTTC
TRBD2	TRBV7-9	TRBJ2-7	once	CASSLTSGGAQYF	TGTGCCAGCAGCTTGACTAGCGGGGGGGCGCAGTACTTC
TRBD2	TRBV27	TRBJ2-7	-	CASSLSSGGGPYEQYF	TGTGCCAGCAGTTTGTCTAGCGGGGGGGGACCCTACGAGCAGTACTTC
TRBD1	TRBV28	TRBJ1-2	-	CASSTSGGAYGYTF	TGTGCCAGCAGCACCTCAGGGGGGGCGTATGGCTACACCTTC
-	TRBV6-2/TRBV6-3	TRBJ1-1	many	CASSDLRAGANTEAFF	TGTGCCAGCAGTGACCTCCGGGCAGGAGCGAACACTGAAGCTTTCTTT
TRBD2	TRBV7-2	TRBJ2-7	many	CASSLTSGGYDEQYF	TGTGCCAGCAGCTTGACTAGCGGGGGGTACGACGAGCAGTACTTC
TRBD2	TRBV27	TRBJ2-7	many	CASSPRTSGAYEQYF	TGTGCCAGCAGTCCAAGGACTAGCGGGGCCTACGAGCAGTACTTC
TRBD1	TRBV12-5	TRBJ2-1	many	CASGLRTGGINNEQFF	TGTGCTAGTGGTTTGCGGACAGGGGGCATCAACAATGAGCAGTTCTTC
-	TRBV3-1	TRBJ1-1	many	CASSQDATNTEAFF	TGTGCCAGCAGCCAAGATGCAACGAACACTGAAGCTTTCTTT
-	TRBV6-1	TRBJ2-2	many	CASSEEERTNTGELFF	TGTGCCAGCAGTGAGGAGGAGCGAACGAACACCGGGGAGCTGTTTTTT
TRBD1	TRBV6-9	TRBJ1-6	few	CASSYSTPGQGYNSPLHF	TGTGCCAGCAGTTACTCAACCCCGGGACAGGGGTATAATTCACCCCTCCACTTT
-	TRBV9	TRBJ1-2	many	CASRGELDGYTF	TGTGCCAGTAGAGGGGAATTAGATGGCTACACCTTC
TRBD1	TRBV27	TRBJ2-7	-	CASSARDSYYEQYF	TGTGCCAGCAGTGCCAGGGACAGCTACTACGAGCAGTACTTC
-	TRBV6-1	TRBJ2-7	-	CASSDGPLRKYF	TGTGCCAGCAGTGACGGCCCCCTGAGGAAGTACTTC
-	TRBV11-2	TRBJ1-5	many	CASSLGAGSNQPQHF	TGTGCCAGCAGCTTAGGCGCGGGGAGCAATCAGCCCCAGCATTTT
-	TRBV3-1	TRBJ1-1	many	CASSLESFYTEAFF	TGTGCCAGCAGCCTGGAGAGTTTTTACACTGAAGCTTTCTTT
TRBD2	TRBV12-3/TRBV12-4	TRBJ2-3	many	CASSLALAGTDTQYF	TGTGCCAGCAGTTTGGCACTAGCGGGCACAGATACGCAGTATTTT
TRBD2	TRBV7-3	TRBJ2-3	many	CASSFGGGATDTQYF	TGTGCCAGCAGCTTTGGCGGGGGGGCCACAGATACGCAGTATTTT
-	TRBV28	TRBJ1-1	many	CASSRDSPLEAFF	TGTGCCAGCAGTCGGGACTCTCCGCTTGAAGCTTTCTTT
-	TRBV7-2	TRBJ2-1	many	CASSPTWGGSSYNEQFF	TGTGCCAGCAGCCCAACCTGGGGCGGAAGCTCCTACAATGAGCAGTTCTTC
TRBD2	TRBV11-2	TRBJ2-3	many	CASSSVLARPSTDTQYF	TGTGCCAGCAGCTCCGTACTAGCGCGGCCTAGCACAGATACGCAGTATTTT
-	TRBV7-2	TRBJ2-2	few	CASSFSSLVGGLFF	TGTGCCAGCAGCTTCTCCTCTCTAGTGGGCGGGCTGTTTTTT
TRBD1	TRBV7-3	TRBJ2-3	few	CASKEGQGKNTQYF	TGTGCCAGCAAGGAAGGACAGGGTAAAAATACGCAGTATTTT
TRBD2	TRBV7-9	TRBJ2-3	-	CASSSQSGTHTDTQYF	TGTGCCAGCAGCTCTCAAAGCGGGACCCACACAGATACGCAGTATTTT